Listed below are T cell receptor beta chains from one sample, sequenced in a study of response to subunit inactivated influenza vaccine. TCRdb passed the RT-PCR reads through MiXCR, listing each CDR3 protein once. Of 550,000 to 800,000 distinct CDR3 sequences listed, roughly 13% were seen once; the top ten hold 5.5% to 7%. Specimen: PBMCs from blood, collected around 15 days before vaccination. These receptors were taken from a man aged 45-65 years who received an inactivated influenza vaccine. Both conserved end residues are part of each CDR3. Fields, in order: D gene, J gene, V gene, clone size, CDR3 DNA, CDR3 protein. The D gene is left open where the match is weak. Size is stated for part of the rows, as once, few or many counts, or as a class when the clone is expanded.

. TRBJ2-3 TRBV29-1 many TGCAGCGGCTTGGCGGGGCCGGGGACAGATACGCAGTATTTT CSGLAGPGTDTQYF
TRBD1 TRBJ2-7 TRBV6-2/TRBV6-3 few TGTGCCAGCAGTGAGGGACAGGTGACGTTCTACGAGCAGTACTTC CASSEGQVTFYEQYF
. TRBJ1-3 TRBV9 few TGTGCCAGCAGCATTTCCGGGACCCCGGGGTCTGGAAACACCATATATTTT CASSISGTPGSGNTIYF
. TRBJ1-1 TRBV19 few TGTGCCAGTAGTAAGGGCCTCAGCCTCAACACTGAAGCTTTCTTT CASSKGLSLNTEAFF
TRBD1 TRBJ2-6 TRBV12-3/TRBV12-4 . TGTGCCAGCAGTTTAGTGGGACAGGGCTCCTCTGGGGCCAACGTCCTGACTTTC CASSLVGQGSSGANVLTF
. TRBJ1-2 TRBV20-1 . TGCAGTGCTAGACCAACGTTGGGTTTCAACTATGGCTACACCTTC CSARPTLGFNYGYTF
TRBD1 TRBJ1-2 TRBV24-1 many TGTGCCACCAGTGCGGGGACAGTCTATGGCTACACCTTC CATSAGTVYGYTF
. TRBJ1-2 TRBV14 few TGTGCCAGCAGCCGCTACAGCACTCCCAACTATGGCTACACCTTC CASSRYSTPNYGYTF
. TRBJ2-3 TRBV5-1 . TGCGCCACCACTGAGTGGGGTAGCACAGATACGCAGTATTTT CATTEWGSTDTQYF
. TRBJ2-1 TRBV4-3 . TGCGCCAGCAGCCAAGGACAGTTGGGTGAGCAGTTCTTC CASSQGQLGEQFF
. TRBJ2-5 TRBV20-1 . TGCAGTGCTAGAGATAAAAGGGGGAGAGGGACCCAGTACTTC CSARDKRGRGTQYF
. TRBJ2-1 TRBV29-1 few TGCATCTATCAGAGGAACAATGAGCAGTTCTTC CIYQRNNEQFF
. TRBJ2-1 TRBV5-1 . TGCGCCAGCAGCGACTTGAACAATGAGCAGTTCTTC CASSDLNNEQFF
. TRBJ1-6 TRBV7-2 . TGTGCCAGCAGCCAACAGGGACTGGGGTCCTATAATTCACCCCTCCACTTT CASSQQGLGSYNSPLHF
. TRBJ2-1 TRBV4-3 few TGCGCCAGCAGCCAAGTATCGGGAGCCAATGAGCAGTTCTTC CASSQVSGANEQFF
. TRBJ2-1 TRBV2 many TGTGCCAGCAGTGAACGTAGGAGTTCCTACAATGAGCAGTTCTTC CASSERRSSYNEQFF
. TRBJ2-7 TRBV12-3/TRBV12-4 . TGTGCCAGCAGTTCAACGGGGGACTCCCCCGAGCAGTACTTC CASSSTGDSPEQYF
. TRBJ1-2 TRBV29-1 few TGCAGCGCACGTACAGGGTTTGGTGGCTACACCTTC CSARTGFGGYTF
. TRBJ2-3 TRBV4-2 . TGTGCCAGCAGCCAAGATCGACGGGAGACAGATACGCAGTATTTT CASSQDRRETDTQYF
. TRBJ2-5 TRBV28 few TGTGCCACTAGGGGGGGGCCGGGGGAGACCCAGTACTTC CATRGGPGETQYF
TRBD2 TRBJ2-3 TRBV4-2 few TGTGCCAGCAGCGAAGCGGGGGGGATTGCAGATACGCAGTATTTT CASSEAGGIADTQYF
TRBD1 TRBJ2-5 TRBV5-5 . TGTGCCAGCAGCTCTATTAGACAGGGGGGAAGAGAGACCCAGTACTTC CASSSIRQGGRETQYF
. TRBJ2-7 TRBV18 few TGTGCCAGCTCATCAACCGGGACGGGGTTCGACGAGCAGTACTTC CASSSTGTGFDEQYF
. TRBJ2-7 TRBV28 many TGTGCCAGCAGCGTCTCCTACGAGCAGTACTTC CASSVSYEQYF
TRBD1 TRBJ1-1 TRBV29-1 . TGCAGCGGCCGACAGGGTGGGGGTGAAGCTTTCTTT CSGRQGGGEAFF
. TRBJ2-1 TRBV12-3/TRBV12-4 . TGTGCCAGCAGTTTAAAAATGAGGGGTACCTTCTTC CASSLKMRGTFF
. TRBJ2-7 TRBV5-1 many TGCGCCAGCAGCTTGGTTTTAACAGGGATCCACGAGCAGTACTTC CASSLVLTGIHEQYF
. TRBJ2-7 TRBV6-5 . TGTGCCAGCAGTTACTCCCACGATAGCTCCTACGAGCAGTACTTC CASSYSHDSSYEQYF
. TRBJ2-2 TRBV30 few TGTGCCTGGAACGATGTGGCAGGGTACACCGGGGAGCTGTTTTTT CAWNDVAGYTGELFF
TRBD1 TRBJ2-7 TRBV7-2 . TGTGCCAGCAGCGAACGGACAGGAGAATACGAGCAGTACTTC CASSERTGEYEQYF
TRBD1 TRBJ2-1 TRBV20-1 many TGCAGTGCTTCCCCACCCTCGGGACAGGGAAACTCCTACAATGAGCAGTTCTTC CSASPPSGQGNSYNEQFF
. TRBJ2-7 TRBV12-3/TRBV12-4 many TGTGCCAGCGGACTACAGGGCGCTTACTACTCCTACGAGCAGTACTTC CASGLQGAYYSYEQYF
. TRBJ2-3 TRBV7-2 few TGTGCCAGCAGCTTACAGGCTTCCCTCACAGATACGCAGTATTTT CASSLQASLTDTQYF
TRBD2 TRBJ2-1 TRBV14 . TGTGCCAGCAGCGCAACCGGGACTAGCGGGAGATATGAGCAGTTCTTC CASSATGTSGRYEQFF
. TRBJ1-5 TRBV20-1 . TGCAGTGCTAGCCCCCAAGGGGATCAGCCCCAGCATTTT CSASPQGDQPQHF
. TRBJ1-4 TRBV5-1 . TGCGCCAGCAGCTGGACCGGGACATTCCATTCCGAAAAACTGTTTTTT CASSWTGTFHSEKLFF
. TRBJ2-6 TRBV21-1 few TGTGCCAGCAGCAACCGACCCCCGAGGGAGTCAGGGGCCAACGTCCTGACTTTC CASSNRPPRESGANVLTF
. TRBJ1-1 TRBV2 . TGTGCCAGCGGAGGCTCGACACCTGCCGCCCTCTTT CASGGSTPAALF
TRBD2 TRBJ2-7 TRBV24-1 few TGTGCCACCAGTGTAGGCAGACAAGGGACTAGCGGGAGTATGTACTTC CATSVGRQGTSGSMYF
. TRBJ1-5 TRBV2 . TGTGCCAGCAGCATAGGACAGTCCAATCAGCCCCAGCATTTT CASSIGQSNQPQHF
. TRBJ1-2 TRBV20-1 . TGCAGTGCTAGAGAGGTTTCCGGCTACACCTTC CSAREVSGYTF
. TRBJ2-6 TRBV10-3 . TGTGCCATCAGTGACCCAAAAAGCTCTGGGGCCAACGTCCTGACTTTC CAISDPKSSGANVLTF
TRBD2 TRBJ2-6 TRBV5-1 . TGCGCCAGCGCTTCTCTGGCGGGGGAACCTGGGGCCAACGTCCTGACTTTC CASASLAGEPGANVLTF
. TRBJ2-1 TRBV7-9 . TGTGCCAGCAGCCTAGGGGCCTCCTACAATGAGCAGTTCTTC CASSLGASYNEQFF
TRBD1 TRBJ2-7 TRBV6-2/TRBV6-3 . TGTGCCAGCTGGGGGACAGGAACCTACGAGCAGTACTTC CASWGTGTYEQYF
. TRBJ2-7 TRBV12-3/TRBV12-4 . TGTGCCAGCAGTTGGTACAGGGAAAGCGAGCAGTACTTC CASSWYRESEQYF
. TRBJ1-2 TRBV2 . TGTGCCAGCAGTGAACTCCCACAGTCATTTAACTATGGCTACACCTTC CASSELPQSFNYGYTF
. TRBJ2-1 TRBV20-1 . TGCAGTGCTGAGAAGATGGGACGGGGGAATGAGCAGTTCTTC CSAEKMGRGNEQFF
TRBD2 TRBJ2-3 TRBV4-1 few TGCGCCAGCAGCCAAGATCGCCTAGCGGGAGGAGGTACGTCAGATACGCAGTATTTT CASSQDRLAGGGTSDTQYF